The present T cell receptor (beta chain) was sequenced within a study of T cell repertoires in ileal Crohn's disease (dated 2019 in TCRdb). Background for the entire study: At the time of surgery, around 35% of patients were active smokers, and the median duration of disease was 7.5 to 8.5 years. Every patient underwent surgery because of a complication, which was stricturing disease in about 60% and penetrating disease in 39%. Postoperative therapy was given to about half of the patients, with thiopurines administered to about ten patients and anti-TNF agents administered to approximately 20 patients. The M6 samples were biopsies of the neoterminal ileum collected during postoperative colonoscopy. TCR repertoire analysis was done in some 55 Crohn's disease patients from a prospective multicentre cohort. The study was conducted in parallel with a multicentre cohort built to find predictors of early endoscopic recurrence after ileocolonic resection. A Rutgeerts score higher than i0 was the definition used for endoscopic postoperative recurrence. A total of roughly 170 mucosal samples from 57 patients were sequenced, with samples obtained at several locations on the surgical specimen and at postoperative endoscopy. The paper as a whole reports these results and caveats: Only a subgroup of patients, of unstated size, had their mucosal CD4 and CD8 T cells sorted and sequenced. Endoscopic recurrence was found to be associated with higher high-frequency clone percentages at surgery, and recurrence was observed in all patients with clonality above 26.8% (18/57). More high-frequency clones were carried by sorted CD8 T cells than by CD4 T cells, suggesting that mucosal expansions were mainly CD8. Compared with non-smokers, patients who were active smokers at surgery showed a significantly higher proportion of clonal expansions (25.9% vs 17.9%, p=0.02). Within the first year after surgery, the timing of postoperative endoscopy varied, and the median delay was almost seven months.

About this clone itself: Its antigen is unknown. Within one base of it there is no much larger clone, and no base qualities were kept.

For commercial TCRB immunosequencing, five hundred nanograms of biopsy DNA were submitted for each sample. Adaptive Biotechnology amplified the CDR3 regions from genomic DNA with a two-step multiplex PCR designed to control amplification bias. In the first PCR, primers covered every V and J gene segment, and in the second PCR, barcodes and Illumina adapters were added. CDR3 libraries were sequenced on an Illumina instrument. Turning to the authors' computational methods: Analysis combined the vendor-provided pipelines with custom analysis of raw data in R/Bioconductor under R version 3.3.0. Clonality, which ranges from 0 to 1, was calculated as the inverse of the normalised Shannon entropy across all productive clones. High-frequency clones were defined as the repertoire share of the top 100 clones, retaining only clones passing a 95% confidence test. The Simpson index measured repertoire diversity, and the Morisita-Horn index measured overlap between samples. As stored in TCRdb, this immuneACCESS dataset retains in-frame rearrangements with V and J assigned. A fraction of the clones does not appear; measured against another copy, unresolved V genes explain less than half of the discrepancy, and the remainder lacks a known reason. Clone size and the V and J calls come from that table; the DNA yielded D and trimming. Present in this sample are tens of thousands of clones, 70% to 90% of which were seen just once. Together, the top ten hold around 2.1% of the sample.

Explained via the paper, the time point label denotes: neoterminal ileum biopsy at postoperative endoscopy, about 6 months after surgery. Adults with ileal or ileocolonic Crohn's disease for whom ileocolonic resection was indicated were considered eligible. Whole ileal mucosal biopsies were stored frozen at -80°C before DNA extraction. A TRizol-based method was used to extract genomic DNA from the frozen whole biopsies, and the DNA was quantified with a NanoDrop 2000 spectrophotometer. The sample comprised ileal tissue. The source is an adult with Crohn's disease.

The DNA reads as follows: TGTGCCAGCAGCCCAGCCTACGAGCAGTACTTC. The encoded protein is CASSPAYEQYF. The rearrangement joined TRBV7-2 to TRBJ2-7, with no D gene named confidently. The germline V gene specifies SGHTA as CDR1 and FQGNSA as CDR2. V and J lose 5 bases and 2 bases, and a span of 4 bases separates them. Spanning cysteine to phenylalanine, the CDR3 consists of 11 amino acids. Here the CDR3 DNA is all that survives: 33 bases in frame from base 1.